Presented here are 4 T cell receptor beta chains from one specimen sequenced in a study of human T cells and chemical hapten exposure. The time point: pre-sensitization, week 0. Treatment specified: therapeutic diphenylcyclopropenone sensitization with weekly scalp DPC. TCRdb reprocessed the RACE reads with MiXCR, giving one entry per CDR3 protein. The table shows about 180,000 distinct CDR3 sequences, with just under 30% occurring only once. Here the sequenced sample was whole blood, taken in connection with sensitization to the hapten diphenylcyclopropenone (DPC). These receptors all come from a woman younger than 45 with alopecia areata. Some clones in this sample may be carry-over from other donors' samples.

The chain couples TRBV29-1 to TRBJ2-2; D unclear. The V end was cut by 6 bases, the J end by 8 bases, with 10 bases between. CDR1 SQVTM and CDR2 ANQGSEA come from the germline V gene. The CDR3 length is 11 residues. The chain's CDR3 is CSVDGTGELFF. In nucleotides, the CDR3 is TGCAGCGTCGACGGAACGGGGGAGCTGTTTTTT.

The J gene is TRBJ2-5, the V gene TRBV28, with 8 bases lining up with TRBD1. J lost 1 base, V lost 1 base, and 2 bases had no gene match. The CDR3 spans 15 residues. Germline CDR1 reads MDHEN; CDR2 reads SYDVKM. CDR3: CASSLSGGGQETQYF. CDR3 coding DNA: TGTGCCAGCAGTTTATCAGGGGGCGGCCAAGAGACCCAGTACTTC.

This clonotype occurred many times. The chain has TRBV30 and TRBJ1-1; D is uncertain. The germline gives CDR1 GTSNPN, CDR2 SVGIG (reference sequence). V was cut by 2 bases and J by 8 bases, with 9 bases left in between. The CDR3 totals 11 residues. CDR3 sequence: CAWSITEEAFF. The CDR3 region has the DNA TGTGCCTGGAGTATCACAGAAGAAGCTTTCTTT.

The rearrangement uses TRBV6-2 or TRBV6-3 and TRBJ2-4, with a possible D match to TRBD2 (6 bases). The length of the CDR3 is 10 residues. Trimming took off 8 bases at V and 7 bases at J, with 6 bases between the two ends. Germline CDR1 MNHEY, CDR2 SVGEGT. The CDR3 loop is CASGGNIQYF. The CDR3 DNA sequence: TGTGCCAGCGGGGGGAACATTCAGTACTTC.